The T cell receptor beta chain under discussion was sequenced for a study of patients and donors after allogeneic stem cell transplantation. This clonotype was detected a few times. TCRdb re-called the RT-PCR reads through MiXCR, storing one row per CDR3 protein. Here the sample spans over 350,000 distinct CDR3 sequences, 16% being singletons. The source of this sequence is a human donor who was either an allogeneic HSCT recipient or a stem cell or donor lymphocyte infusion donor (not recorded which). It is not recorded whose cells these are; they may come from a transplant donor. Material for sequencing was blood, either unsorted or a sorted T cell fraction (not recorded which).

The CDR3, as DNA: TGCGCCAGCAGCCAAGATGCTAGCGGCACAGATACGCAGTATTTT. This sequence encodes CASSQDASGTDTQYF. The V call is TRBV4-3, the J call TRBJ2-3; perhaps TRBD2 as D (6 bases). Germline V gives CDR1 LGHNA, CDR2 YSLEER. This CDR3 region has 15 residues. Between the trimmed V and J ends, which lost 0 bases and 1 base, there was a span of 8 bases.